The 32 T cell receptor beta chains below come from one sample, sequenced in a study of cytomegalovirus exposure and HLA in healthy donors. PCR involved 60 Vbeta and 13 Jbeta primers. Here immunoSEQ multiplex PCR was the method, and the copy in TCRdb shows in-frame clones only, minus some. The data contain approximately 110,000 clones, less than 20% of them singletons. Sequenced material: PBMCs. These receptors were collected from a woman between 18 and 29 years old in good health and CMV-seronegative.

The DNA for the CDR3 is TGTGCCAGCAGCTTAATGACAGGGGGCTACAATGAGCAGTTCTTC. It specifies CASSLMTGGYNEQFF. V is TRBV7-3 and J is TRBJ2-1; 9 bases line up with TRBD1. The CDR3 covers 15 residues. Germline V gene data show CDR1 as SGHTA and CDR2 as FQGTGA. J was trimmed by 3 bases and V by 1 base; bases with no gene match: 1.

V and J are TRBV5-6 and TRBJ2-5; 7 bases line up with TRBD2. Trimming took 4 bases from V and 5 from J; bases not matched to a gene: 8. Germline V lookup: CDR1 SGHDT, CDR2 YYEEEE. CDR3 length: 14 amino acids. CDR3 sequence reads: CASSRIQGGETQYF. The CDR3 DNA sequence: TGTGCCAGCAGCCGAATTCAGGGAGGGGAGACCCAGTACTTC.

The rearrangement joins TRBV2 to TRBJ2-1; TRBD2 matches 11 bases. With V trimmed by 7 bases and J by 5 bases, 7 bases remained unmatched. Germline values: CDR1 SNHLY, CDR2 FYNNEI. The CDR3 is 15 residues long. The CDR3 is CASTPGTSGNNEQFF. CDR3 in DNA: TGTGCCAGCACCCCAGGGACTAGCGGTAACAATGAGCAGTTCTTC.

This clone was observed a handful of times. DNA of the CDR3: TGTGCCAGCAGCGGCTCTCGGACGGACAGGCAGAATGAGCAGTTCTTC. Protein sequence: CASSGSRTDRQNEQFF. The chain employs TRBV9 and TRBJ2-1; 7 bases are shared with TRBD1. V lost 3 bases and J lost 7; bases outside the gene matches: 13. There are 16 residues in the CDR3. From germline, CDR1 is SGDLS and CDR2 YYNGEE.

The CDR3 nucleotides are TGTGCCAGCAGCTTCTCAACATCAAGTCTTTTTAATCAGCCCCAGCATTTT. This translates into CASSFSTSSLFNQPQHF. The chain combines TRBV5-5 with TRBJ1-5, with D hard to call. The CDR3 runs 17 residues. Looked up from germline, CDR1 is SGHKS and CDR2 is YYEKEE (reference sequence). The V and J ends lost 2 bases and 4 bases respectively, with 19 bases between them.

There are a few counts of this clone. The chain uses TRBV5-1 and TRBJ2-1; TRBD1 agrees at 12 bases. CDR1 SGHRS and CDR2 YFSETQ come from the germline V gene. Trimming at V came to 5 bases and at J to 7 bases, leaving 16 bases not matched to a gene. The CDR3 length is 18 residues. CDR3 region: CASRDRSGQGAQVNEQFF. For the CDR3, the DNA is TGCGCCAGCAGGGACAGGTCGGGACAGGGGGCGCAAGTTAATGAGCAGTTCTTC. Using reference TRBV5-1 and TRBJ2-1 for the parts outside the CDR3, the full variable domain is KAGVTQTPRYLIKTRGQQVTLSCSPISGHRSVSWYQQTPGQGLQFLFEYFSETQRNKGNFPGRFSGRQFSNSRSEMNVSTLELGDSALYLCASRDRSGQGAQVNEQFFGPGTRLTVL.

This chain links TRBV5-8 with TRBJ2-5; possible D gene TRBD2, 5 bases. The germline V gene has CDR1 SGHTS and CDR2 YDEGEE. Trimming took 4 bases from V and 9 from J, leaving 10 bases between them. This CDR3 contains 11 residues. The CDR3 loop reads CASSPRRAQYF. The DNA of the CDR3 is TGTGCCAGCAGCCCGAGGCGGGCCCAGTACTTC.

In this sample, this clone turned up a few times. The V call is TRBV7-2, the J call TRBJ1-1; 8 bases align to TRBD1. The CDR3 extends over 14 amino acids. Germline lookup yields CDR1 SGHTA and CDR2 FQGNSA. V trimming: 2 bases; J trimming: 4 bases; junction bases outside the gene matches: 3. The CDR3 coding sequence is TGTGCCAGCAGCTTAAACAGGGGGGTCACTGAAGCTTTCTTT. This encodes CASSLNRGVTEAFF.

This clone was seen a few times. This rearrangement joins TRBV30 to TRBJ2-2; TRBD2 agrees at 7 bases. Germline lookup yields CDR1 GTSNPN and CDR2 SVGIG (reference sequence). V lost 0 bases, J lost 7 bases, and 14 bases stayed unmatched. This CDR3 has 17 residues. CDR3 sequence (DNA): TGTGCCTGGAGTGTCCGGACTTCAGGACTAGGAGGCGGGGAGCTGTTTTTT. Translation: CAWSVRTSGLGGGELFF.

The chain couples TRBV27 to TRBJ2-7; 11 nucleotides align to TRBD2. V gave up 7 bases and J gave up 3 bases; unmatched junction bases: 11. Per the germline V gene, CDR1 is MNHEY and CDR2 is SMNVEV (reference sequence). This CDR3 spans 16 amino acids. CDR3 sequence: CASTSLAGGLNYEQYF. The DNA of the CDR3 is TGTGCCAGCACTAGTTTAGCGGGAGGGCTTAACTACGAGCAGTACTTC.

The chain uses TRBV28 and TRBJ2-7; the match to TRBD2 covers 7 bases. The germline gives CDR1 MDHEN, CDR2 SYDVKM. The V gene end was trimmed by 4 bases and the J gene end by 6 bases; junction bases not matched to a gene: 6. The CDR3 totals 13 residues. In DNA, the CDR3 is TGTGCCAGCAGTTGGATGGGGGGGAGCGAGCAGTACTTC. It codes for CASSWMGGSEQYF.

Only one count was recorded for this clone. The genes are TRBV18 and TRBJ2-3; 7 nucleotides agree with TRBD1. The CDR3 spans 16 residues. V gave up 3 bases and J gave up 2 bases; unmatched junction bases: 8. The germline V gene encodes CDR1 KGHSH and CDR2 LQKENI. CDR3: CASSPDRSKDTDTQYF. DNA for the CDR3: TGTGCCAGCTCACCGGACAGGTCGAAAGACACAGATACGCAGTATTTT.

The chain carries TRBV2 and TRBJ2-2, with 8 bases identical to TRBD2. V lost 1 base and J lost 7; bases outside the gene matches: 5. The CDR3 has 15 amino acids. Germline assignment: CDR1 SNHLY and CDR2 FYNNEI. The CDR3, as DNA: TGTGCCAGCAGTGAAGAGCGGGGGTGGAGCGGGGAGCTGTTTTTT. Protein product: CASSEERGWSGELFF. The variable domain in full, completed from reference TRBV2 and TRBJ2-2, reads EPEVTQTPSHQVTQMGQEVILRCVPISNHLYFYWYRQILGQKVEFLVSFYNNEISEKSEIFDDQFSVERPDGSNFTLKIRSTKLEDSAMYFCASSEERGWSGELFFGEGSRLTVL.

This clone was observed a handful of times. CDR3 region: CSARTGLYEQYF. The CDR3 DNA follows: TGCAGCGCCCGGACAGGCCTCTACGAGCAGTACTTC. V is TRBV29-1 and J is TRBJ2-7; TRBD1 matches at 7 bases. V lost 7 bases to trimming and J lost 3 bases; unmatched junction nucleotides: 6. Germline-derived CDR1 and CDR2 are SQVTM and ANQGSEA. This CDR3 has 12 amino acids.

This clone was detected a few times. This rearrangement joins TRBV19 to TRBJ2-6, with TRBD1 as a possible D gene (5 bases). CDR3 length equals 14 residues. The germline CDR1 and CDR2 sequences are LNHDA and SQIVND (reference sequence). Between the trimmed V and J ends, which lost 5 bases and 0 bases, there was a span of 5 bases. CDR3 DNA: TGTGCCAGTAGTCAGGGCTCTGGGGCCAACGTCCTGACTTTC. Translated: CASSQGSGANVLTF.

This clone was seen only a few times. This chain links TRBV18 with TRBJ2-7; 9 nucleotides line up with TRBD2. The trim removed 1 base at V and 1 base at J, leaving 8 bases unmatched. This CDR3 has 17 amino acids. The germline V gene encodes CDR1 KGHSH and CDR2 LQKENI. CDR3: CASSPRGGRGGSYEQYF. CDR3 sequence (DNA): TGTGCCAGCTCACCACGGGGCGGGAGGGGAGGTTCCTACGAGCAGTACTTC.

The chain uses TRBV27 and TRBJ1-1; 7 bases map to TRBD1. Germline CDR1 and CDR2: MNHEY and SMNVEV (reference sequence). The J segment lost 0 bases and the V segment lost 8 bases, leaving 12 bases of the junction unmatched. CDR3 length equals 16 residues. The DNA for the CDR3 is TGTGCCAGCTCCAGATTAGGGGGCGGGATGAACACTGAAGCTTTCTTT. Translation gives CASSRLGGGMNTEAFF.

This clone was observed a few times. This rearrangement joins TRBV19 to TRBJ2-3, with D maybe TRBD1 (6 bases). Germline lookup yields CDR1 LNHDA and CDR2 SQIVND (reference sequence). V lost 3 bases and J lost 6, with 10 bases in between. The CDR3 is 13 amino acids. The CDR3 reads CASSMQGLDTQYF. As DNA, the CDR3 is TGTGCCAGTAGTATGCAGGGGTTGGATACGCAGTATTTT. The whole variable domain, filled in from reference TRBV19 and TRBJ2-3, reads DGGITQSPKYLFRKEGQNVTLSCEQNLNHDAMYWYRQDPGQGLRLIYYSQIVNDFQKGDIAEGYSVSREKKESFPLTVTSAQKNPTAFYLCASSMQGLDTQYFGPGTRLTVL.

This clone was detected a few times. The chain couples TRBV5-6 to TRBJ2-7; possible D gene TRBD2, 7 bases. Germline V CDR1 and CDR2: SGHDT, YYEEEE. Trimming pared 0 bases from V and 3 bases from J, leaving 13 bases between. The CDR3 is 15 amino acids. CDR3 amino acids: CASSLAGGANYEQYF. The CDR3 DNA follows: TGTGCCAGCAGCTTGGCTGGGGGGGCAAACTACGAGCAGTACTTC.

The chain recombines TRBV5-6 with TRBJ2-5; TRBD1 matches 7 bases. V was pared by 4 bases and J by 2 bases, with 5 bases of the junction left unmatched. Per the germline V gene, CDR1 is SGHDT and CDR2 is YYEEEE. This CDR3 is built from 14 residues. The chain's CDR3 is CASSPTGVQETQYF. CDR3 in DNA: TGTGCCAGCAGCCCAACAGGGGTGCAAGAGACCCAGTACTTC.

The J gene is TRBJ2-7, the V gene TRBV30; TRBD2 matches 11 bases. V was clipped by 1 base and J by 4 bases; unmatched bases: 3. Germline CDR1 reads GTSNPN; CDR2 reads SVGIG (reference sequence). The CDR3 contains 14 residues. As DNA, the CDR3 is TGTGCCTGGAGTGGTACTAGCGGGGGATACGAGCAGTACTTC. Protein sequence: CAWSGTSGGYEQYF. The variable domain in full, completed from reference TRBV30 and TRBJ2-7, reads SQTIHQWPATLVQPVGSPLSLECTVEGTSNPNLYWYRQAAGRGLQLLFYSVGIGQISSEVPQNLSASRPQDRQFILSSKKLLLSDSGFYLCAWSGTSGGYEQYFGPGTRLTVT.

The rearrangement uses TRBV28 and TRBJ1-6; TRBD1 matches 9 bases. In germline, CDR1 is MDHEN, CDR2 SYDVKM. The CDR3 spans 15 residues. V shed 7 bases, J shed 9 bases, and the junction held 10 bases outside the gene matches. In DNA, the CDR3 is TGTGCCAGCACTTTGGGTGGGACAGGGTTTTCACCCCTCCACTTT. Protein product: CASTLGGTGFSPLHF.

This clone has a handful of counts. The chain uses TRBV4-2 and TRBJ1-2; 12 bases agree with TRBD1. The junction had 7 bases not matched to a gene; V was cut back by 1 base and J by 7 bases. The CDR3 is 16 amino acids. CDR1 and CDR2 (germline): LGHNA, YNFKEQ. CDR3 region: CASSQALGQGARGYTF. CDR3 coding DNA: TGTGCCAGCAGCCAAGCTTTGGGACAGGGGGCGCGTGGCTACACCTTC.

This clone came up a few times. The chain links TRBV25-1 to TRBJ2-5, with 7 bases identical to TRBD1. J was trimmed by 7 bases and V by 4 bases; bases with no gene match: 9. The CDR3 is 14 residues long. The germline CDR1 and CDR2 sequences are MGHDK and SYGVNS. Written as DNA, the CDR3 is TGTGCCAGCAGTGGGTCAGGGGGAACGGCGACCCAGTACTTC. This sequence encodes CASSGSGGTATQYF.

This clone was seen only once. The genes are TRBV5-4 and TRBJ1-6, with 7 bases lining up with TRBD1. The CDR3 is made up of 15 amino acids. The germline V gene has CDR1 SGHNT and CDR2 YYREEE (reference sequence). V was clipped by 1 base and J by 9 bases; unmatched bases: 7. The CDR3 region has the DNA TGTGCCAGCAGCTTGACAGGGGCGCGGGGTTCACCCCTCCACTTT. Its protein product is CASSLTGARGSPLHF.

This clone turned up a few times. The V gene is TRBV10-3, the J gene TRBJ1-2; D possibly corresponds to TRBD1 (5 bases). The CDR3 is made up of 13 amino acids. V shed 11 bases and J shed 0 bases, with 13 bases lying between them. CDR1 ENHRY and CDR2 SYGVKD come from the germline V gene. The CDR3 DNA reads TGTGCCTCGGGAGGGGTCGCTAACTATGGCTACACCTTC. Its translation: CASGGVANYGYTF.

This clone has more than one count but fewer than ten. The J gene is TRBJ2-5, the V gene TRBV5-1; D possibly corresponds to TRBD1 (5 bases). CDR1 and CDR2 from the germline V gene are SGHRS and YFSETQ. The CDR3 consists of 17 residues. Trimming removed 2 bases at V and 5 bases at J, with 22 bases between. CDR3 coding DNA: TGCGCCAGCAGCTTTTTTGGCGAAGTAACCAAGGGGGAGACCCAGTACTTC. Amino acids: CASSFFGEVTKGETQYF.

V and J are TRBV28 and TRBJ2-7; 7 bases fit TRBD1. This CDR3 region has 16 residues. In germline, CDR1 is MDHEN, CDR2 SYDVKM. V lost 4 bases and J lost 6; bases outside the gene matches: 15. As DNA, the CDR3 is TGTGCCAGCAGTTCGGACAGGAGGCAGCTCCTATTCGAGCAGTACTTC. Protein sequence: CASSSDRRQLLFEQYF.

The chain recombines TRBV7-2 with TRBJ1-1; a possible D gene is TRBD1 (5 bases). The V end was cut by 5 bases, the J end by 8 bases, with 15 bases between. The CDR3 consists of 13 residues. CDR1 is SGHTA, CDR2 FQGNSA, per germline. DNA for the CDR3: TGTGCCAGCAGCACTCGGTGGGCAGGGGAAGCTTTCTTT. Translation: CASSTRWAGEAFF.

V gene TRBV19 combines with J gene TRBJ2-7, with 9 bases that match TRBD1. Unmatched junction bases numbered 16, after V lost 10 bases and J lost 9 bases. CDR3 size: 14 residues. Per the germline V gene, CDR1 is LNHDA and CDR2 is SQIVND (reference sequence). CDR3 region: CATRGTGRFSGQYF. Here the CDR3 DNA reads TGTGCCACCAGGGGGACAGGGAGGTTTTCCGGGCAGTACTTC.

CDR3 sequence reads: CASSELAYGSGELFF. CDR3 nucleotides: TGCGCCAGCAGTGAGCTAGCCTACGGGAGCGGGGAGCTGTTTTTT. The chain employs TRBV10-2 and TRBJ2-2; D might be TRBD2 (6 bases). The germline V gene has CDR1 WSHSY and CDR2 SAAADI. The CDR3 contains 15 residues. V lost 2 bases and J lost 7, with 14 bases in between.

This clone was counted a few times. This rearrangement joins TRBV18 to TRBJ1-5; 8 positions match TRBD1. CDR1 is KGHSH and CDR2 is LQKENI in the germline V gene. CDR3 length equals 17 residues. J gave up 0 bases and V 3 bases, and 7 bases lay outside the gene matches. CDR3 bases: TGTGCCAGCTCACCGACTGGGACAGGTCATAGCAATCAGCCCCAGCATTTT. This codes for CASSPTGTGHSNQPQHF. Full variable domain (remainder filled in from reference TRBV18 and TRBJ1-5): NAGVMQNPRHLVRRRGQEARLRCSPMKGHSHVYWYRQLPEEGLKFMVYLQKENIIDESGMPKERFSAEFPKEGPSILRIQQVVRGDSAAYFCASSPTGTGHSNQPQHFGDGTRLSIL.